This section outlines one TCR beta chain sequence together with its context. These data originate in a study of spatial heterogeneity in lung cancer. The CDR3 consists of 13 residues. Germline values: CDR1 SGHTA, CDR2 FQGTGA. V dropped 5 bases and J dropped 4 bases, with 10 bases sitting between them. Time point indicated: sample taken at primary tumor resection. Researchers sequenced whole RNA taken from tumor, nontumor lung or frozen PBMC without sorting. Using its own MiXCR run on the 5' RACE reads, TCRdb lists one record per CDR3 protein. This table holds approximately 52,000 distinct CDR3 sequences, roughly 7% found once.

This chain connects TRBV7-3 to TRBJ2-3; the D call may be TRBD1 or TRBD2 (5 bases each). The sample consisted of PBMCs, taken at surgery. This receptor was identified in a female donor with early-stage non-small cell lung cancer. CDR3 DNA: TGTGCCAGCAGCCCCCAGGGAGCAGATACGCAGTATTTT. Amino acid sequence: CASSPQGADTQYF. Looking up the rest from reference TRBV7-3 and TRBJ2-3 gives the full variable domain: GAGVSQTPSNKVTEKGKYVELRCDPISGHTALYWYRQSLGQGPEFLIYFQGTGAADDSGLPNDRFFAVRPEGSVSTLKIQRTERGDSAVYLCASSPQGADTQYFGPGTRLTVL.